This paragraph covers one TCR beta chain sequence. Its antigen is unknown. The data derive from a study of cytomegalovirus exposure and HLA in healthy donors. Study-wide context: From about 200 million T cells, an earlier analysis saw roughly 110 million unique TCR beta sequences. The study, taken as a whole, reports: Presence/absence analyses took donor sequencing depth as roughly uniform. Another analysis was done later, and it associated 15,000 or so TCR beta sequences with HLA alleles at 0.05 false discovery rate.

This PCR relied on a set of 60 Vbeta primers and 13 Jbeta primers. Sequencing used immunoSEQ multiplex PCR; TCRdb keeps in-frame clones, though not all of them. The sample gives about 45,000 clones, 70% to 80% of which show up once; roughly 3.4% is in the top ten. Sequenced material: PBMCs. This receptor was taken from a woman in her 30s in good health and CMV-seronegative.

The CDR3 reads CASSLTGDYGYTF. In nucleotides, the CDR3 is TGTGCCAGCAGCTTGACAGGGGATTATGGCTACACCTTC. The J gene is TRBJ1-2, the V gene TRBV7-6, with TRBD1 matching over 8 bases. Losses at the gene ends were 3 bases for V and 5 bases for J; bases not matched to a gene: 2. Germline V lookup: CDR1 SGHVS, CDR2 FNYEAQ. This CDR3 has 13 residues.